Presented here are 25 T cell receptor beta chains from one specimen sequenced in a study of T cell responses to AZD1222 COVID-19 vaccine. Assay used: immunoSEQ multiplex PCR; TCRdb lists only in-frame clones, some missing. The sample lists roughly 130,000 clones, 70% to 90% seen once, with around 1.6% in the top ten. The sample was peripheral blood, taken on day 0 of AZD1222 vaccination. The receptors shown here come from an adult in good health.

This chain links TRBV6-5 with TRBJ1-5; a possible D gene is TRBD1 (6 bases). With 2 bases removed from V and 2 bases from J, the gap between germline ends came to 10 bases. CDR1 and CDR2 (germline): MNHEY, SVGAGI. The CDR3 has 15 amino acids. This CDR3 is CASSYGGGGNQPQHF. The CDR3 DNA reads TGTGCCAGCAGTTACGGGGGCGGCGGCAATCAGCCCCAGCATTTT.

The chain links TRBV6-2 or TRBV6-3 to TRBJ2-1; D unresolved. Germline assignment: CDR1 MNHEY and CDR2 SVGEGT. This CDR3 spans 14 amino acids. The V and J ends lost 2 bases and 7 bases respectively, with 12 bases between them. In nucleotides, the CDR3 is TGTGCCAGCAGTTACAATCGGCTACCAAATGAGCAGTTCTTC. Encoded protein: CASSYNRLPNEQFF.

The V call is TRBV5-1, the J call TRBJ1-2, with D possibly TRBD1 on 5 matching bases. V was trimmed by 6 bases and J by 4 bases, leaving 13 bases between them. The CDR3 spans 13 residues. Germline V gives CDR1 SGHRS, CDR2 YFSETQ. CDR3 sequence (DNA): TGCGCCAGCACCCCCGGTGGGGCCTATGGCTACACCTTC. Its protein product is CASTPGGAYGYTF.

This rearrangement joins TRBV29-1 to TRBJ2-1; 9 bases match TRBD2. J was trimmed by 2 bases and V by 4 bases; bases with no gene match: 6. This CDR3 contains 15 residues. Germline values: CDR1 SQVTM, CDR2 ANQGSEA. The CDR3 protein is CSVVGGGRAYNEQFF. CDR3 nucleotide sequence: TGCAGCGTTGTCGGCGGCGGGAGGGCCTACAATGAGCAGTTCTTC.

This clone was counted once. The CDR3 spells CSAYSRDTYF. As DNA, the CDR3 is TGCAGTGCTTACAGCCGGGATACGTATTTT. This rearrangement joins TRBV20-1 to TRBJ2-3; maybe TRBD2 (5 bases). Trimming took off 5 bases at V and 14 bases at J, with 14 bases between the two ends. Germline V gene data show CDR1 as DFQATT and CDR2 as SNEGSKA (reference sequence). This CDR3 has 10 residues.

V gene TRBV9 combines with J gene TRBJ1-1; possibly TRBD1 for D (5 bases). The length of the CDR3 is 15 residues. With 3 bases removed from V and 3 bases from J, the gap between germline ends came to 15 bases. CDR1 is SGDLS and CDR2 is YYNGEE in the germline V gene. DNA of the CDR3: TGTGCCAGCAGCGCCAGGAGTGGGGGGTACACTGAAGCTTTCTTT. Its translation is CASSARSGGYTEAFF.

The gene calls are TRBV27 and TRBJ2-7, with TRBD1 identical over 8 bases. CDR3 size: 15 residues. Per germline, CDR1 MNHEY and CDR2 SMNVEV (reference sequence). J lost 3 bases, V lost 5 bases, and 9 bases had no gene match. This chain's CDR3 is CASSRDGTGRYEQYF. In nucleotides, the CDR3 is TGTGCCAGCAGTCGGGACGGGACAGGCCGCTACGAGCAGTACTTC.

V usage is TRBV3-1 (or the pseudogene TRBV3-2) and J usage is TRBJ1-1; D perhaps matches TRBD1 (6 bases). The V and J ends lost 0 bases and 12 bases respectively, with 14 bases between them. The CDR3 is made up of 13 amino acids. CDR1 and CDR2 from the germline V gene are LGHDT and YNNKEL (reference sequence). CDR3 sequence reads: CASSQDSVRGTFF. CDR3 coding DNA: TGTGCCAGCAGCCAAGATTCTGTTAGGGGGACTTTCTTT.

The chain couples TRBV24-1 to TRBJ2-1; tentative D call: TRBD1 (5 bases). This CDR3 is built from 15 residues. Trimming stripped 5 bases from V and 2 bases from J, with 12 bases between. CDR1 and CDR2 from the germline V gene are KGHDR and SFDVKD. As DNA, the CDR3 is TGTGCCACCAGTGGGGCAGGGTATACCTACAATGAGCAGTTCTTC. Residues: CATSGAGYTYNEQFF.

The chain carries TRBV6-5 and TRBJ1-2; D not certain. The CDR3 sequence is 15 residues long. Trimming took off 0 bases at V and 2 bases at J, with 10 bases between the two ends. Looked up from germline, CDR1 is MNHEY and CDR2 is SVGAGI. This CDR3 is CASSYSRYLNYGYTF. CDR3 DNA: TGTGCCAGCAGTTACTCCCGATACTTAAACTATGGCTACACCTTC.

The CDR3 here is CASSVRNGNTIYF. The CDR3 DNA reads TGTGCCAGCAGTGTCAGGAATGGAAACACCATATATTTT. This chain uses TRBV12-3 or TRBV12-4 with TRBJ1-3, with D hard to call. V was pared by 5 bases and J by 3 bases, with 8 bases between. The CDR3 extends over 13 amino acids.

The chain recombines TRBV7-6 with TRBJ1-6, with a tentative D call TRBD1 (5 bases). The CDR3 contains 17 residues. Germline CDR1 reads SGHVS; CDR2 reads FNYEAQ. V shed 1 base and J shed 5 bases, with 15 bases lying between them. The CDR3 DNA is TGTGCCAGCAGCTTAGAGGCAGCCTTGGGGCATAATTCACCCCTCCACTTT. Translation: CASSLEAALGHNSPLHF.

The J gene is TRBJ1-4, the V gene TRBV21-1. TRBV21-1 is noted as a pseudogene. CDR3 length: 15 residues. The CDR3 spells CASSKAGDPNEKLFF. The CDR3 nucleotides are TGTGCCAGCAGCAAAGCGGGGGACCCGAACGAAAAACTGTTTTTT.

This CDR3 is CASSFALAKREQFF. CDR3 bases: TGTGCCAGCAGTTTCGCCCTAGCGAAGCGGGAGCAGTTCTTC. The chain has TRBV6-5 and TRBJ2-1; D perhaps matches TRBD2 (6 bases). CDR1 is MNHEY, CDR2 SVGAGI, per germline. This CDR3 has 14 amino acids. The V end was cut by 4 bases, the J end by 10 bases, with 17 bases between.

For the CDR3, the DNA is TGTGCCAGCAGCTTGGGCGGGGCAGGCTACGAGCAGTACTTC. It is translated as CASSLGGAGYEQYF. The rearrangement links TRBV5-8 to TRBJ2-7; D might be TRBD2 (6 bases). The V end was cut by 0 bases, the J end by 3 bases, with 10 bases between. CDR3 length equals 14 residues. CDR1 and CDR2 from the germline V gene are SGHTS and YDEGEE.

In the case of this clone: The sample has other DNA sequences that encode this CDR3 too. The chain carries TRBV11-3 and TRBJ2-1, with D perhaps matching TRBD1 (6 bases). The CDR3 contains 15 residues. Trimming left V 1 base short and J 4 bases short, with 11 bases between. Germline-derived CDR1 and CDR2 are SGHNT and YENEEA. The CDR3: CASSLAQGPYNEQFF. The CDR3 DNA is TGTGCCAGCAGCTTAGCCCAGGGGCCTTACAATGAGCAGTTCTTC.

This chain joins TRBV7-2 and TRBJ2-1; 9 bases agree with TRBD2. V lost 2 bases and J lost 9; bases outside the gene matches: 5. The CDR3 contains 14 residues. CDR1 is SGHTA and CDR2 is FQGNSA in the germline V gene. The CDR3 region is CASSLRGGVGEQFF. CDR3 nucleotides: TGTGCCAGCAGCTTACGCGGGGGGGTAGGTGAGCAGTTCTTC.

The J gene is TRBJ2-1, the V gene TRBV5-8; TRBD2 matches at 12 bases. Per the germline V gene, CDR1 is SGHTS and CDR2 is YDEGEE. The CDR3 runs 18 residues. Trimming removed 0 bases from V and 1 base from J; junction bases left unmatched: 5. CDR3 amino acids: CASSLAITSGGSYNEQFF. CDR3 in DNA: TGTGCCAGCAGCTTGGCCATTACTAGCGGGGGGTCCTACAATGAGCAGTTCTTC. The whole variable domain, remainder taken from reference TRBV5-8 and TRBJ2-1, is EAGVTQSPTHLIKTRGQQATLRCSPISGHTSVYWYQQALGLGLQFLLWYDEGEERNRGNFPPRFSGRQFPNYSSELNVNALELEDSALYLCASSLAITSGGSYNEQFFGPGTRLTVL.

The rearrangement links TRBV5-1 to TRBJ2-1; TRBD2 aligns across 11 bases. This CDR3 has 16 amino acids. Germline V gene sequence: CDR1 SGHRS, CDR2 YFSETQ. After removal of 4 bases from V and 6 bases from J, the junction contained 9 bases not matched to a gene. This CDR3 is CASSNTSGSTFNEQFF. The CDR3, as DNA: TGCGCCAGCAGCAATACTAGCGGGAGTACCTTCAATGAGCAGTTCTTC.

The CDR3 here is CATSDWGLAGEQYF. As DNA, the CDR3 is TGTGCCACCAGTGATTGGGGACTAGCGGGGGAGCAGTACTTC. The chain links TRBV24-1 to TRBJ2-7, with TRBD2 identical over 13 bases. The CDR3 loop spans 14 amino acids. Germline trimming cut 2 bases from V and 7 bases from J; bases unmatched to any gene: 1. The germline V gene encodes CDR1 KGHDR and CDR2 SFDVKD.

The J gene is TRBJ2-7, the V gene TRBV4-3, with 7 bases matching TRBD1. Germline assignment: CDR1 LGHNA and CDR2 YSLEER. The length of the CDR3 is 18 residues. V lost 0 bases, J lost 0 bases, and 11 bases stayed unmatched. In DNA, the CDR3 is TGCGCCAGCAGCCAAGACCTGACCAGGGGGAAGAGCTCCTACGAGCAGTACTTC. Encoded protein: CASSQDLTRGKSSYEQYF.

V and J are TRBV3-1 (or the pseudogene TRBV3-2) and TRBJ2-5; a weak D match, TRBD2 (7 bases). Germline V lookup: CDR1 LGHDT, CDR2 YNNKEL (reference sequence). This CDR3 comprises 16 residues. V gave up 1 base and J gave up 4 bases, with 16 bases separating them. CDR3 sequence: CASSQGKGGYGETQYF. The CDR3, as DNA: TGTGCCAGCAGCCAAGGGAAGGGGGGGTATGGAGAGACCCAGTACTTC.

The CDR3 region is CASSLSGGPSEQYF. In nucleotides, the CDR3 is TGTGCCAGCAGCTTAAGTGGAGGGCCGAGCGAGCAGTACTTC. V usage is TRBV7-2 and J usage is TRBJ2-7; maybe TRBD2 (6 bases). Trimming shortened V by 2 bases and J by 6 bases, and 14 bases separated the two germline ends. The CDR3 contains 14 residues. CDR1 is SGHTA, CDR2 FQGNSA, per germline.

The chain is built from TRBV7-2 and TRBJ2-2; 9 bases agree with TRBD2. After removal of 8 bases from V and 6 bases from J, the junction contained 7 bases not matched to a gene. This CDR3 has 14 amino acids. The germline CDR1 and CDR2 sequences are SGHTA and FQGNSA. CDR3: CASGSPSGAGELFF. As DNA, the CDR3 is TGTGCCAGCGGGTCCCCTAGCGGGGCCGGGGAGCTGTTTTTT.

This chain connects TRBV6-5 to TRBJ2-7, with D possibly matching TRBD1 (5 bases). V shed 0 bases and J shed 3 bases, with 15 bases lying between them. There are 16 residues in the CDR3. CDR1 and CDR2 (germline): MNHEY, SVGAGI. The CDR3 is CASSYSIQVHYYEQYF. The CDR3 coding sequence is TGTGCCAGCAGTTACTCTATACAGGTACATTACTACGAGCAGTACTTC.